This T cell receptor beta chain was observed in a study of blood T cell repertoires in COVID-19. Study in general: COVID-19 samples from acute and convalescent phases originated in the United States, Italy and Spain.

Source study methods: Nucleated cell number was recorded as an estimate derived from reference gene primer amplification. The data were produced by immunoSEQ multiplex PCR, yet TCRdb's version contains in-frame clones alone and is incomplete. The D gene and trimming were derived from the DNA, and the V and J assignments and clone size from that table. The sample gives 20,000 to 30,000 clones, roughly 94% of which show up once; about 4% is in the top ten. This CDR3 is built from 14 residues. After removal of 6 bases from V and 5 bases from J, the junction contained 5 bases not matched to a gene. Per germline, CDR1 ENHRY and CDR2 SYGVKD. This clone was recorded only once.

The chain is built from TRBV10-3 and TRBJ2-1, with 9 bases aligning to TRBD1. Sequencing was performed on peripheral blood. This sequence originates from a woman aged 45 to 65 with active COVID-19. The CDR3 nucleotides are TGTGCCATCAGGGCCGGGACAGGGAACAATGAGCAGTTCTTC. Its protein product is CAIRAGTGNNEQFF.